The T cell receptor beta chain under discussion was sequenced for a study of OX40 agonist ivuxolimab in advanced cancers. Germline CDR1 is MRHNA and CDR2 is SNTAGT. This CDR3 contains 13 residues. Trimming left V 5 bases short and J 4 bases short, with 11 bases between. The method was immunoSEQ multiplex PCR; TCRdb's version includes in-frame clones alone and lacks a portion of them. The data show tens of thousands of clones, 87% seen once. The gene calls are TRBV6-4 and TRBJ2-5; D possibly corresponds to TRBD1 (6 bases). The TCR sequence derives from an adult with an advanced solid tumor such as melanoma, head and neck, liver or kidney cancer. Sequences were derived from CD4+ or CD8+ T cells sorted from blood, sampled in a trial of the OX40 agonist ivuxolimab. The CDR3 is CASSYRAGETQYF. The CDR3 DNA follows: TGTGCCAGCAGTTACAGGGCGGGAGAGACCCAGTACTTC.